The rows below give T cell receptor beta chains drawn from one sample of a study of T cell changes during pregnancy in multiple sclerosis. Sequencing was performed with immunoSEQ multiplex PCR; in TCRdb, only in-frame clones are kept and a portion is missing. The profile shows about 46,000 clones, 75% to 95% of them singletons. The sequenced sample was CD8+ T cells from peripheral blood mononuclear cells, obtained after pregnancy. The receptors come from a female donor with multiple sclerosis, enrolled in a pregnancy study. Each CDR3 is given with its conserved first and last residue. The D gene is left open where the match is weak. Some rows have no size entry. The others give once, few or many, or a class for an expanded clone.

D gene	V gene	clone size	J gene	CDR3 protein	CDR3 DNA
TRBD1	TRBV6-1	.	TRBJ2-7	CASSGGTGQPYEQYF	TGTGCCAGCAGTGGGGGGACAGGGCAACCCTACGAGCAGTACTTC
.	TRBV25-1	.	TRBJ2-5	CASKRREVETQYF	TGTGCCAGCAAGCGCAGGGAAGTCGAGACCCAGTACTTC
TRBD1	TRBV4-2	.	TRBJ2-7	CASSQDLGTGGNEQYF	TGTGCCAGCAGCCAAGATCTGGGGACAGGGGGCAACGAGCAGTACTTC
.	TRBV7-8	.	TRBJ1-2	CASSLASYYGYTF	TGTGCCAGCAGCTTAGCGTCTTACTATGGCTACACCTTC
.	TRBV7-9	.	TRBJ2-7	CASSPGGIFSSYEQYF	TGTGCCAGCAGCCCTGGGGGGATTTTTAGCTCCTACGAGCAGTACTTC
TRBD2	TRBV5-1	.	TRBJ2-2	CASCFLAGSVTGELFF	TGCGCCAGCTGCTTTTTAGCGGGATCGGTCACCGGGGAGCTGTTTTTT
.	TRBV7-2	.	TRBJ2-7	CASRDDSTGYEQYF	TGTGCCAGCAGAGACGACAGTACCGGCTACGAGCAGTACTTC
.	TRBV27	.	TRBJ2-7	CASSLSWSQGIHEQYF	TGTGCCAGCAGTTTATCCTGGAGTCAGGGGATCCACGAGCAGTACTTC
.	TRBV27	.	TRBJ1-5	CASSKQAKGNQPQHF	TGTGCCAGCAGTAAACAGGCCAAGGGGAATCAGCCCCAGCATTTT
TRBD2	TRBV7-9	once	TRBJ2-1	CASSLPGVLAGGDEQFF	TGTGCCAGCAGCCTCCCCGGGGTACTAGCGGGAGGTGATGAGCAGTTCTTC
.	TRBV25-1	.	TRBJ1-1	CASSVAVNTEAFF	TGTGCCAGCAGTGTAGCGGTGAACACTGAAGCTTTCTTT
.	TRBV5-1	.	TRBJ2-1	CASSLGGTGPYNEQFF	TGCGCCAGCAGCCTGGGGGGGACAGGACCTTACAATGAGCAGTTCTTC
.	TRBV5-1	.	TRBJ1-1	CASRKKPGAPNTEAFF	TGCGCCAGCAGGAAAAAACCAGGGGCTCCGAACACTGAAGCTTTCTTT
TRBD2	TRBV27	.	TRBJ2-7	CASSPGLEGEQYF	TGTGCCAGCAGTCCCGGACTAGAAGGCGAGCAGTACTTC
.	TRBV5-1	.	TRBJ1-1	CASSLARVNTEAFF	TGCGCCAGCAGCTTGGCCAGGGTGAACACTGAAGCTTTCTTT
.	TRBV4-1	once	TRBJ2-7	CASSLEPRQVGEQYF	TGCGCCAGCAGCCTCGAGCCCCGACAGGTCGGCGAGCAGTACTTC
TRBD2	TRBV4-3	.	TRBJ2-1	CASSQGFSGGYEQFF	TGCGCCAGCAGCCAGGGTTTTAGCGGGGGTTATGAGCAGTTCTTC
.	TRBV18	.	TRBJ2-6	CASSLYRRGFLNHPNNVLTF	TGTGCCAGCTCATTGTACCGGAGAGGGTTTCTTAATCACCCGAACAACGTCCTGACTTTC
.	TRBV5-1	few	TRBJ2-2	CASSYGLGGELFF	TGCGCCAGCAGCTACGGACTTGGCGGGGAGCTGTTTTTT
TRBD2	TRBV9	.	TRBJ2-7	CASSPHQGLAASYEQYF	TGTGCCAGCAGCCCCCACCAGGGACTAGCGGCCTCCTACGAGCAGTACTTC
.	TRBV5-4	.	TRBJ1-3	CASEGDSGNTIYF	TGTGCCAGCGAGGGGGACTCTGGAAACACCATATATTTT
TRBD2	TRBV27	.	TRBJ2-1	CASSSGGAYNEQFF	TGTGCCAGCAGTAGCGGGGGGGCCTACAATGAGCAGTTCTTC
.	TRBV27	.	TRBJ1-1	CASSLGQTNTEAFF	TGTGCCAGCAGTTTAGGCCAAACGAACACTGAAGCTTTCTTT
.	TRBV6-5	few	TRBJ1-2	CASSQGYGYTF	TGTGCCAGCAGTCAGGGTTATGGCTACACCTTC
.	TRBV19	.	TRBJ1-1	CASSIRENTEAFF	TGTGCCAGTAGTATAAGAGAAAACACTGAAGCTTTCTTT
.	TRBV12-2	.	TRBJ2-7	CASRLVQGQSYEQYF	TGTGCAAGTCGCTTAGTTCAGGGACAGAGCTACGAGCAGTACTTC